This TCR beta chain came from a study of OX40 agonist ivuxolimab in advanced cancers. Study-level background: Ivuxolimab, an antibody that agonizes OX40 (CD134), was administered to the patients. Study results and limitations: Blood T cells, both CD4+ and CD8+, expanded clonally by week 6 at 0.1 to 3.0 mg/kg.

Systemic immunosuppression or autoimmune disease history was grounds to exclude patients. The CDR3 is made up of 18 amino acids. This clone was seen only a few times. No antigen is known for it. TCRdb keeps only in-frame clones here, not all; method: immunoSEQ multiplex PCR. The sample records tens of thousands of clones, roughly four fifths being singletons. The TCR was taken from an adult with an advanced solid tumor such as melanoma, head and neck, liver or kidney cancer. The chain carries TRBV21-1 and TRBJ1-5. TRBV21-1 is given as a pseudogene. The material was CD4+ or CD8+ T cells sorted from blood, obtained in a trial of the OX40 agonist ivuxolimab. CDR3 in amino acids: CASLRRGTGGSGNQPQHF. The CDR3 DNA reads as TGTGCCAGCCTACGTAGAGGGACGGGAGGATCGGGCAATCAGCCCCAGCATTTT.